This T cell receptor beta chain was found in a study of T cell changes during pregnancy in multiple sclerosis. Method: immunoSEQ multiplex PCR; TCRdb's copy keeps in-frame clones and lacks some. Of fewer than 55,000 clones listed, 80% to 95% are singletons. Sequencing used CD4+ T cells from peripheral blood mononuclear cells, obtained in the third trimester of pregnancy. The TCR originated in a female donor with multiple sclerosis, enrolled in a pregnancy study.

This chain's CDR3 is CASSLSTVTNEKLFF. The CDR3 DNA sequence: TGTGCCAGCAGCTTATCGACAGTGACTAATGAAAAACTGTTTTTT. This sequence joins TRBV7-9 and TRBJ1-4; a weak D match, TRBD1 (5 bases). Trimming stripped 2 bases from V and 2 bases from J, with 9 bases between. CDR3 length: 15 amino acids. Germline V CDR1 and CDR2: SEHNR, FQNEAQ (reference sequence).